A selection of T cell receptor beta chains follows, all from one sample in a study of cytomegalovirus exposure and HLA in healthy donors. The method was immunoSEQ multiplex PCR; TCRdb's version includes in-frame clones alone and lacks a portion of them. The sample holds around 150,000 clones, about 85% seen once. Sequencing was performed on PBMCs. These receptors were collected from a man between 18 and 29 years old in good health and CMV-seronegative. Each CDR3 is given with its conserved first and last residue.

TRBV27	TRBJ2-7	CASSFGGANEQYF
TRBV11-3	TRBJ2-3	CASSFLGTGAGTDTQYF
TRBV5-5	TRBJ1-1	CASSAGGDTEAFF
TRBV9	TRBJ2-3	CASSVRQASWDTQYF
TRBV6-1	TRBJ2-7	CASSPLRTAEQYF
TRBV5-1	TRBJ2-3	CASRQRGVSTDTQYF
TRBV27	TRBJ2-2	CASSYRNTGELFF
TRBV28	TRBJ2-3	CASRGSGGSDTQYF
TRBV6-5	TRBJ2-3	CASASGINTDTQYF
TRBV5-6	TRBJ2-2	CASSPLAGGGTGELFF
TRBV30	TRBJ1-6	CAWIPQGNSPLHF
TRBV6-5	TRBJ2-7	CASRGLAVSSYEQYF
TRBV5-6	TRBJ1-2	CASSTGRHGYTF
TRBV27	TRBJ1-5	CASSLAKPQDINQPQHF
TRBV5-4	TRBJ2-1	CASSLQGRSYNEQFF
TRBV6-5	TRBJ1-1	CATQTQRGGAGEAFF
TRBV4-3	TRBJ2-7	CASSQDGGSDEQYF
TRBV28	TRBJ1-3	CASSAGRDSGNTIYF
TRBV27	TRBJ1-5	CASSQDRGHQPQHF
TRBV6-5	TRBJ2-7	CASSGLAVYEQYF
TRBV19	TRBJ2-4	CASSKTGTGGAGVAKNIQYF
TRBV18	TRBJ2-1	CASSPPETSGNNEQFF
TRBV27	TRBJ2-7	CASSHQGGGYEQYF
TRBV5-4	TRBJ2-2	CASSLGQNTGELFF
TRBV10-3	TRBJ1-2	CAISNVFDSLYGYTF
TRBV5-1	TRBJ2-1	CASANPAGNEQFF
TRBV6-1	TRBJ2-3	CASSETQRGDTQYF
TRBV14	TRBJ1-6	CASSQGQSGSPLHF
TRBV19	TRBJ1-5	CASSIGRGGGSQPQHF
TRBV29-1	TRBJ2-5	CSVSQETQYF
TRBV27	TRBJ1-2	CASSRGSNYGYTF
TRBV6-5	TRBJ2-1	CASRVGMGSYNEQFF
TRBV11-2	TRBJ2-1	CASSLGPVGQGAYNEQFF
TRBV18	TRBJ2-3	CASSRPGTDTQYF
TRBV5-1	TRBJ1-3	CASSLDASSSGNTIYF
TRBV29-1	TRBJ2-7	CSVGDSYEQYF
TRBV27	TRBJ2-6	CASKPPSGRVSGANVLTF
TRBV28	NA	CASSLADFGNYEQYF
TRBV6-5	TRBJ2-7	CASNTRLQGSHEQYF
TRBV12-5	TRBJ1-5	CASGLVEVSNQPQHF
TRBV29-1	TRBJ1-2	CSVSPTGGTYGYTF
TRBV10-3	TRBJ2-7	CAISDPPRQGAYEQYF
TRBV21-1	TRBJ1-2	CASSKAGQGYTF